Shown below are 6 T cell receptor beta chains from a single sample sequenced in a study of T cell responses to AZD1222 COVID-19 vaccine. The data were produced by immunoSEQ multiplex PCR, yet TCRdb's version contains in-frame clones alone and is incomplete. The table has more than 150,000 clones, over 75% seen once. The sequenced sample was peripheral blood, obtained on day 0 of AZD1222 vaccination. Source of these receptors: an adult in good health.

The rearrangement joins TRBV24-1 to TRBJ1-5; D gene unclear. Trimming pared 3 bases from V and 5 bases from J, leaving 4 bases between. This CDR3 has 12 amino acids. CDR1 KGHDR and CDR2 SFDVKD come from the germline V gene. DNA for the CDR3: TGTGCCACCAGTGATGGCGATCAGCCCCAGCATTTT. Protein product: CATSDGDQPQHF.

This chain joins TRBV10-3 and TRBJ2-2; D ambiguous. CDR3 length equals 12 residues. Trimming removed 3 bases from V and 6 bases from J, with 5 bases in between. Germline CDR1 is ENHRY and CDR2 is SYGVKD. The CDR3 DNA sequence: TGTGCCATCAGTGAACCTGCCGGGGAGCTGTTTTTT. Amino acid sequence: CAISEPAGELFF.

The rearrangement uses TRBV4-1 and TRBJ1-2, with TRBD1 as a possible D gene (5 bases). Germline assignment: CDR1 MGHRA and CDR2 YSYEKL. The CDR3 extends over 14 amino acids. V lost 1 base and J 6 bases, leaving 12 bases between the germline ends. The CDR3 sequence is CASSQGGIRHGYTF. In DNA, the CDR3 is TGCGCCAGCAGCCAAGGGGGGATTCGCCATGGCTACACCTTC.

This clone was observed a handful of times. The chain couples TRBV28 to TRBJ1-2; D unresolved. With 10 bases removed from V and 8 bases from J, the gap between germline ends came to 14 bases. The CDR3 runs 11 residues. The germline V gene encodes CDR1 MDHEN and CDR2 SYDVKM. The CDR3 is CATSTPQGYTF. The DNA for the CDR3 is TGTGCCACCTCCACGCCCCAGGGCTACACCTTC.

CDR3: CASSLTDEGGYTF. The CDR3 DNA is TGTGCCAGCAGTTTAACCGACGAAGGCGGCTACACCTTC. The V gene is TRBV12-3 or TRBV12-4, the J gene TRBJ1-2; D is uncertain. The CDR3 is 13 amino acids. V shed 2 bases and J shed 8 bases, with 12 bases lying between them.

J is TRBJ1-2 and V is TRBV24-1, with 8 bases matching TRBD1. The CDR3 spans 14 residues. CDR1 is KGHDR and CDR2 is SFDVKD in the germline V gene. V dropped 4 bases and J dropped 4; count of bases not matched to a gene: 4. Here the CDR3 DNA reads TGTGCCACCAGTGAAAGAGGACAGGGCTATGGCTACACCTTC. Translating gives CATSERGQGYGYTF.